The 13 T cell receptor beta chains below come from one sample, sequenced in a study of beta chain features in type 1 diabetes. Regarding the study as a whole: Shortening of TCRB CDR3s, moderate but significant, appeared in all four CD4+ subsets of Type 1 diabetes patients.

Sequencing targeted expressed TCRB transcripts, as all isolated RNA had been reverse transcribed. Data came from immunoSEQ multiplex PCR; TCRdb stores just in-frame clones and leaves some out. The repertoire holds approximately 50,000 clones, with around 60% as singletons. These receptors have no known antigen. Material for sequencing was stem cell memory CD4+ T cells from blood. The receptors were gathered from a woman under 40 with type 1 diabetes.

The chain has TRBV5-6 and TRBJ1-1, with TRBD1 identical over 7 bases. The germline CDR1 and CDR2 sequences are SGHDT and YYEEEE. The CDR3 covers 15 residues. J lost 5 bases, V lost 2 bases, and 9 bases had no gene match. CDR3 loop: CASSFLTGPATEAFF. The CDR3 region has the DNA TGTGCCAGCAGCTTTCTGACAGGGCCAGCGACTGAAGCTTTCTTT. The full variable domain, its missing parts supplied by reference TRBV5-6 and TRBJ1-1, is DAGVTQSPTHLIKTRGQQVTLRCSPKSGHDTVSWYQQALGQGPQFIFQYYEEEERQRGNFPDRFSGHQFPNYSSELNVNALLLGDSALYLCASSFLTGPATEAFFGQGTRLTVV.

V is TRBV4-2 and J is TRBJ1-1, with TRBD1 matching over 7 bases. CDR1 LGHNA and CDR2 YNFKEQ come from the germline V gene. This CDR3 contains 17 residues. V lost 2 bases to trimming and J lost 4 bases; unmatched junction nucleotides: 13. CDR3 residues: CASSQLDRVKRVTEAFF. The CDR3 nucleotides are TGTGCCAGCAGCCAACTAGACAGGGTAAAGCGGGTCACTGAAGCTTTCTTT.

This chain joins TRBV30 and TRBJ1-2, with D unresolved. The germline CDR1 and CDR2 sequences are GTSNPN and SVGIG (reference sequence). The length of the CDR3 is 14 residues. Deletions cut 0 bases from V and 4 bases from J, with 12 bases between. The CDR3 DNA reads as TGTGCCTGGAGTGTAGGAGGGATCGGCTATGGCTACACCTTC. It translates to CAWSVGGIGYGYTF. The whole variable domain, remainder taken from reference TRBV30 and TRBJ1-2, is SQTIHQWPATLVQPVGSPLSLECTVEGTSNPNLYWYRQAAGRGLQLLFYSVGIGQISSEVPQNLSASRPQDRQFILSSKKLLLSDSGFYLCAWSVGGIGYGYTFGSGTRLTVV.

CDR3 protein: CASSVGGRALHEKLFF. CDR3 DNA: TGTGCCAGCAGTGTGGGGGGAAGGGCCCTTCATGAAAAACTGTTTTTT. The V and J genes are TRBV28 and TRBJ1-4; maybe TRBD1 (5 bases). Germline V CDR1 and CDR2: MDHEN, SYDVKM. The germline V and J ends were trimmed by 5 bases and 6 bases, with 19 bases remaining between them. The CDR3 spans 16 residues.

This chain connects TRBV7-8 to TRBJ2-1, with 12 bases identical to TRBD2. Germline CDR1 reads SGHVS; CDR2 reads FQNEAQ. The V and J ends lost 1 base and 8 bases, in that order; junction bases with no gene match: 3. The CDR3 loop spans 15 amino acids. CDR3 region: CASSLVRLAGDEQFF. In DNA, the CDR3 is TGTGCCAGCAGCTTAGTAAGACTAGCGGGAGATGAGCAGTTCTTC.

The V gene is TRBV18, the J gene TRBJ2-1; TRBD1 might be the D (6 bases). V was shortened by 3 bases and J by 7 bases, with 22 bases between the two germline ends. This CDR3 has 17 residues. CDR1 is KGHSH, CDR2 LQKENI, per germline. CDR3 protein: CASSPLQSGHGGNEQFF. The CDR3 coding sequence is TGTGCCAGCTCACCGCTCCAGTCGGGACACGGAGGAAATGAGCAGTTCTTC.

The rearrangement uses TRBV11-2 and TRBJ2-2; a weak D match, TRBD2 (6 bases). CDR3 size: 15 residues. The V gene's germline CDR1 is SGHAT and CDR2 FQNNGV. V lost 6 bases to trimming and J lost 5 bases, with 16 bases between them. The CDR3 bases are TGTGCCAGCAGGACATGGAGGGAGATAACCGGGGAGCTGTTTTTT. This codes for CASRTWREITGELFF. The full variable domain, completed using reference TRBV11-2 and TRBJ2-2, is EAGVAQSPRYKIIEKRQSVAFWCNPISGHATLYWYQQILGQGPKLLIQFQNNGVVDDSQLPKDRFSAERLKGVDSTLKIQPAKLEDSAVYLCASRTWREITGELFFGEGSRLTVL.

This clone is a singleton in its sample. V is TRBV18 and J is TRBJ2-2, with 9 bases lining up with TRBD2. V dropped 5 bases and J dropped 4; count of bases not matched to a gene: 8. CDR1 is KGHSH and CDR2 is LQKENI in the germline V gene. The CDR3 consists of 16 residues. CDR3 sequence: CASSTKREDSTGELFF. DNA for the CDR3: TGTGCCAGCTCAACAAAGCGGGAGGATAGCACCGGGGAGCTGTTTTTT.

The J gene is TRBJ1-1, the V gene TRBV5-1; D is possibly TRBD1 (5 bases). The V gene's germline CDR1 is SGHRS and CDR2 YFSETQ. Between the trimmed V and J ends, which lost 0 bases and 5 bases, there was a span of 11 bases. This CDR3 has 14 residues. In DNA, the CDR3 is TGCGCCAGCAGCTTGGACAGGTTGGAGACTGAAGCTTTCTTT. It yields the protein CASSLDRLETEAFF.

V is TRBV29-1 and J is TRBJ1-1; 8 positions agree with TRBD1. Per the germline V gene, CDR1 is SQVTM and CDR2 is ANQGSEA. The CDR3 is 16 amino acids. The V and J ends lost 6 bases and 6 bases, in that order; junction bases with no gene match: 18. The CDR3 coding sequence is TGCAGCGTATCGACTACAGGGGGACGGGGGAGCCCTGAAGCTTTCTTT. This sequence encodes CSVSTTGGRGSPEAFF.

The table lists this clone with a few counts. Germline is not matched at one junction end, which may reflect a read error. The genes are TRBV27 and TRBJ1-2; 10 positions agree with TRBD1. Germline CDR1 and CDR2: MNHEY and SMNVEV (reference sequence). The CDR3 totals 13 residues. The CDR3 region is CASSVTRDRGRHF. Written as DNA, the CDR3 is TGTGCCAGCAGTGTCACTCGGGACAGGGGCCGCCACTTC.

The chain is built from TRBV7-2 and TRBJ1-2; 8 bases agree with TRBD1. With 5 bases clipped from V and 4 bases from J, the junction kept 9 bases outside the gene matches. CDR1 is SGHTA, CDR2 FQGNSA, per germline. The CDR3 has 15 amino acids. CDR3 amino acids: CASSINQGAVYGYTF. CDR3 bases: TGTGCCAGCAGCATAAATCAGGGGGCTGTCTATGGCTACACCTTC.

This chain joins TRBV15 and TRBJ2-1, with 16 bases lining up with TRBD2. J lost 10 bases, V lost 1 base, and 4 bases had no gene match. Per germline, CDR1 LNHNV and CDR2 YYDKDF (reference sequence). The CDR3 is 16 amino acids. The CDR3 here is CATSRVGTSGREEQFF. CDR3 nucleotides: TGTGCCACCAGCAGAGTGGGGACTAGCGGGAGGGAGGAGCAGTTCTTC.